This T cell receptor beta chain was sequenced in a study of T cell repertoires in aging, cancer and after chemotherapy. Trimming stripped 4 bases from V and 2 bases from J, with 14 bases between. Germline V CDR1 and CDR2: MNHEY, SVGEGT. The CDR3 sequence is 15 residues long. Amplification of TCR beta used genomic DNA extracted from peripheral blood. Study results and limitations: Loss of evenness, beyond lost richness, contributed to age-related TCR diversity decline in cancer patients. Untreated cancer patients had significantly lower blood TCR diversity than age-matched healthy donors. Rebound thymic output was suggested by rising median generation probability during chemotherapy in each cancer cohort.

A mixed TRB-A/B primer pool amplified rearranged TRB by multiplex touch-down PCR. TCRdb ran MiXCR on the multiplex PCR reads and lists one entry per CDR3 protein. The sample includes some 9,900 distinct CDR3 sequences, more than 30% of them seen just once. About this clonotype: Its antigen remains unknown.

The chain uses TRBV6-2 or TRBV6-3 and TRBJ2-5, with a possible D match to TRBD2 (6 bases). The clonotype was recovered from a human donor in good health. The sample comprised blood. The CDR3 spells CASSWDLAGQETQYF. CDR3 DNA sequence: TGTGCCAGCAGTTGGGACTTGGCAGGGCAAGAGACCCAGTACTTC.